A selection of T cell receptor beta chains follows, all from one sample in a study of PD-1 blockade in classical Hodgkin lymphoma. Data came from immunoSEQ multiplex PCR; TCRdb stores just in-frame clones and leaves some out. Of approximately 57,000 clones in the sample, 85% to 95% were seen once. The sample consisted of peripheral blood mononuclear cells (PBMCs), taken before the second cycle of nivolumab. All receptors come from a human donor with classical Hodgkin lymphoma. Both conserved end residues are part of each CDR3. Fields, in order: D gene, J gene, V gene, clone size, CDR3 protein, CDR3 DNA. A D gene is named only where the DNA matches it firmly. For some rows the clone size is stated as once, few or many, or as a class when expanded; others skip it.

d_call: .; j_call: TRBJ1-3; v_call: TRBV6-4; clone_size: .; cdr3_aa: CASSLEAGNTIYF; cdr3_nt: TGTGCCAGCAGTTTGGAGGCTGGAAACACCATATATTTT
d_call: .; j_call: TRBJ1-1; v_call: TRBV5-1; clone_size: .; cdr3_aa: CASSSTGAEAFF; cdr3_nt: TGCGCCAGCAGCTCGACCGGGGCTGAAGCTTTCTTT
d_call: TRBD2; j_call: TRBJ2-7; v_call: TRBV9; clone_size: .; cdr3_aa: CASSVGASGGSSYEQYF; cdr3_nt: TGTGCCAGCAGCGTAGGGGCTAGCGGGGGGAGCTCCTACGAGCAGTACTTC
d_call: .; j_call: TRBJ2-1; v_call: TRBV13; clone_size: .; cdr3_aa: CASSLALVGEQFF; cdr3_nt: TGTGCCAGCAGCCTGGCTTTGGTCGGTGAGCAGTTCTTC
d_call: TRBD2; j_call: TRBJ2-3; v_call: TRBV12-5; clone_size: once; cdr3_aa: CASAIRGDADTQYF; cdr3_nt: TGTGCTAGTGCGATTCGGGGGGACGCAGATACGCAGTATTTT
d_call: TRBD1; j_call: TRBJ2-7; v_call: TRBV9; clone_size: .; cdr3_aa: CASKPGTGSEQYF; cdr3_nt: TGTGCCAGCAAACCCGGGACAGGGAGCGAGCAGTACTTC
d_call: .; j_call: TRBJ1-3; v_call: TRBV5-1; clone_size: .; cdr3_aa: CASSLGLGPYSGNTIYF; cdr3_nt: TGCGCCAGCAGCTTGGGTTTAGGTCCGTACTCTGGAAACACCATATATTTT
d_call: .; j_call: TRBJ1-1; v_call: TRBV9; clone_size: .; cdr3_aa: CASSRGRGMNTEAFF; cdr3_nt: TGTGCCAGCAGCCGCGGGCGGGGCATGAACACTGAAGCTTTCTTT
d_call: .; j_call: TRBJ1-5; v_call: TRBV19; clone_size: .; cdr3_aa: CASSIGGGGSNQPQHF; cdr3_nt: TGTGCCAGTAGTATAGGAGGTGGGGGTAGCAATCAGCCCCAGCATTTT
d_call: .; j_call: TRBJ2-1; v_call: TRBV7-3; clone_size: .; cdr3_aa: CASSSPQGNEQFF; cdr3_nt: TGTGCCAGCAGCTCCCCCCAGGGAAATGAGCAGTTCTTC
d_call: .; j_call: TRBJ1-1; v_call: TRBV19; clone_size: once; cdr3_aa: CASSSGTAGRGNTEAFF; cdr3_nt: TGTGCCAGTAGTTCGGGGACGGCCGGACGGGGGAACACTGAAGCTTTCTTT
d_call: .; j_call: TRBJ2-7; v_call: TRBV27; clone_size: .; cdr3_aa: CASSFGGVGREQYF; cdr3_nt: TGTGCCAGCAGTTTCGGAGGGGTAGGGCGCGAGCAGTACTTC
d_call: TRBD2; j_call: TRBJ2-3; v_call: TRBV27; clone_size: .; cdr3_aa: CASSLGTSGTDTQYF; cdr3_nt: TGTGCCAGCAGTTTAGGGACTAGCGGCACAGATACGCAGTATTTT
d_call: .; j_call: TRBJ1-1; v_call: TRBV2; clone_size: .; cdr3_aa: CASSDSTEAFF; cdr3_nt: TGTGCCAGCAGTGATAGCACTGAAGCTTTCTTT
d_call: .; j_call: TRBJ2-1; v_call: TRBV11-3; clone_size: .; cdr3_aa: CASSVGRYAEQFF; cdr3_nt: TGTGCCAGCAGCGTAGGACGGTATGCGGAGCAGTTCTTC
d_call: TRBD1; j_call: TRBJ2-6; v_call: TRBV4-3; clone_size: .; cdr3_aa: CASSQGQAPSGANVLTF; cdr3_nt: TGCGCCAGCAGCCAGGGACAGGCGCCCTCTGGGGCCAACGTCCTGACTTTC
d_call: .; j_call: TRBJ2-2; v_call: TRBV5-1; clone_size: .; cdr3_aa: CASSLVQTNTGELFF; cdr3_nt: TGCGCCAGCAGCTTGGTACAGACGAACACCGGGGAGCTGTTTTTT
d_call: .; j_call: TRBJ2-1; v_call: TRBV19; clone_size: .; cdr3_aa: CASKVVDGKGNEQFF; cdr3_nt: TGTGCCAGTAAAGTGGTCGACGGAAAAGGGAATGAGCAGTTCTTC
d_call: .; j_call: TRBJ2-7; v_call: TRBV7-9; clone_size: .; cdr3_aa: CASSLSGASEQYF; cdr3_nt: TGTGCCAGCAGCCTCTCTGGGGCCTCCGAGCAGTACTTC
d_call: TRBD2; j_call: TRBJ2-1; v_call: TRBV30; clone_size: .; cdr3_aa: CAWRLAASYNEQFF; cdr3_nt: TGTGCCTGGAGACTAGCGGCCTCCTACAATGAGCAGTTCTTC
d_call: TRBD1; j_call: TRBJ1-3; v_call: TRBV28; clone_size: .; cdr3_aa: CASFPPGQGANTIYF; cdr3_nt: TGTGCCAGCTTCCCACCGGGACAGGGCGCAAACACCATATATTTT
d_call: TRBD1; j_call: TRBJ1-5; v_call: TRBV27; clone_size: .; cdr3_aa: CASSLQGTGASNQPQHF; cdr3_nt: TGTGCCAGCAGTTTACAAGGGACAGGGGCCAGCAATCAGCCCCAGCATTTT
d_call: .; j_call: TRBJ1-2; v_call: TRBV7-8; clone_size: .; cdr3_aa: CASSLGGRDTYGYTF; cdr3_nt: TGTGCCAGCAGCTTAGGGGGGCGGGACACCTATGGCTACACCTTC
d_call: .; j_call: TRBJ1-2; v_call: TRBV5-3; clone_size: .; cdr3_aa: CARSLGDGYTF; cdr3_nt: TGTGCCAGAAGCTTGGGCGATGGCTACACCTTC
d_call: .; j_call: TRBJ2-1; v_call: TRBV4-2; clone_size: .; cdr3_aa: CASSQDYNEQFF; cdr3_nt: TGTGCCAGCAGCCAAGACTACAATGAGCAGTTCTTC
d_call: .; j_call: TRBJ2-7; v_call: TRBV7-8; clone_size: .; cdr3_aa: CASSLPGKSSYEQYF; cdr3_nt: TGTGCCAGCAGCTTACCGGGTAAAAGCTCCTACGAGCAGTACTTC
d_call: TRBD2; j_call: TRBJ2-5; v_call: TRBV4-3; clone_size: .; cdr3_aa: CASSQAYSGGYQETQYF; cdr3_nt: TGCGCCAGCAGCCAAGCTTATAGCGGGGGTTACCAAGAGACCCAGTACTTC
d_call: TRBD1; j_call: TRBJ2-2; v_call: TRBV9; clone_size: .; cdr3_aa: CASNGQANTGELFF; cdr3_nt: TGTGCCAGCAACGGACAGGCGAACACCGGGGAGCTGTTTTTT
d_call: .; j_call: TRBJ2-1; v_call: TRBV18; clone_size: .; cdr3_aa: CASSSLAGNEQFF; cdr3_nt: TGTGCCAGCTCATCATTAGCTGGGAATGAGCAGTTCTTC
d_call: .; j_call: TRBJ2-3; v_call: TRBV6-6; clone_size: .; cdr3_aa: CASSLVLGGSDTQYF; cdr3_nt: TGTGCCAGCAGCCTTGTACTTGGCGGGTCAGATACGCAGTATTTT
d_call: TRBD1; j_call: TRBJ1-1; v_call: TRBV27; clone_size: .; cdr3_aa: CASSPGTANTEAFF; cdr3_nt: TGTGCCAGCAGTCCCGGGACAGCGAACACTGAAGCTTTCTTT
d_call: TRBD2; j_call: TRBJ2-1; v_call: TRBV27; clone_size: .; cdr3_aa: CASTSGTSGSWEQFF; cdr3_nt: TGTGCCAGCACCTCCGGGACTAGCGGGAGTTGGGAGCAGTTCTTC
d_call: TRBD1; j_call: TRBJ1-5; v_call: TRBV2; clone_size: .; cdr3_aa: CASGRDRGDQPQHF; cdr3_nt: TGTGCCAGCGGACGGGACAGGGGGGATCAGCCCCAGCATTTT
d_call: TRBD2; j_call: TRBJ2-7; v_call: TRBV5-8; clone_size: .; cdr3_aa: CASSPRGYEQYF; cdr3_nt: TGTGCCAGCAGCCCGCGGGGGTACGAGCAGTACTTC
d_call: .; j_call: TRBJ1-1; v_call: TRBV5-6; clone_size: .; cdr3_aa: CASSLSRGRVTEAFF; cdr3_nt: TGTGCCAGCAGCTTGAGTCGGGGTCGGGTCACTGAAGCTTTCTTT
d_call: .; j_call: TRBJ2-4; v_call: TRBV19; clone_size: .; cdr3_aa: CASSTGPSKTKNIQYF; cdr3_nt: TGTGCCAGTAGTACCGGGCCAAGTAAAACCAAAAACATTCAGTACTTC
d_call: TRBD1; j_call: TRBJ1-2; v_call: TRBV5-1; clone_size: once; cdr3_aa: CASSLETGGNYGYTF; cdr3_nt: TGCGCCAGCAGCTTGGAGACAGGGGGCAACTATGGCTACACCTTC
d_call: .; j_call: TRBJ2-5; v_call: TRBV30; clone_size: .; cdr3_aa: CAWGGETQYF; cdr3_nt: TGTGCCTGGGGTGGGGAGACCCAGTACTTC
d_call: TRBD2; j_call: TRBJ2-4; v_call: TRBV2; clone_size: .; cdr3_aa: CASSPTQRGGFNIQYF; cdr3_nt: TGTGCCAGCAGCCCGACCCAGCGGGGGGGCTTTAACATTCAGTACTTC
d_call: TRBD2; j_call: TRBJ2-3; v_call: TRBV2; clone_size: .; cdr3_aa: CASSEVAGLSTDTQYF; cdr3_nt: TGTGCCAGCAGTGAAGTAGCGGGACTTAGTACAGATACGCAGTATTTT
d_call: .; j_call: TRBJ1-4; v_call: TRBV4-3; clone_size: .; cdr3_aa: CASSQDWGGWNEKLFF; cdr3_nt: TGCGCCAGCAGCCAAGACTGGGGGGGCTGGAATGAAAAACTGTTTTTT
d_call: TRBD1; j_call: TRBJ2-7; v_call: TRBV28; clone_size: .; cdr3_aa: CASSPTGQSSYEQYF; cdr3_nt: TGTGCCAGCAGCCCTACGGGACAGAGCTCCTACGAGCAGTACTTC
d_call: .; j_call: TRBJ2-7; v_call: TRBV5-1; clone_size: .; cdr3_aa: CASSTTPDTSYEQYF; cdr3_nt: TGCGCCAGCAGCACAACCCCCGACACGTCCTACGAGCAGTACTTC
d_call: TRBD1; j_call: TRBJ1-1; v_call: TRBV27; clone_size: .; cdr3_aa: CASRTGRWTEAFF; cdr3_nt: TGTGCCAGCCGGACAGGACGGTGGACTGAAGCTTTCTTT
d_call: .; j_call: TRBJ1-1; v_call: TRBV19; clone_size: .; cdr3_aa: CASSIPGLAGSVTEAFF; cdr3_nt: TGTGCCAGTAGTATTCCGGGCCTAGCGGGGTCTGTCACTGAAGCTTTCTTT
d_call: .; j_call: TRBJ2-2; v_call: TRBV27; clone_size: few; cdr3_aa: CASSFPTGELFF; cdr3_nt: TGTGCCAGCAGTTTCCCCACCGGGGAGCTGTTTTTT
d_call: TRBD1; j_call: TRBJ2-7; v_call: TRBV5-4; clone_size: .; cdr3_aa: CASRSLEGAQGEQYF; cdr3_nt: TGTGCCAGCAGGTCCCTCGAGGGGGCGCAGGGCGAGCAGTACTTC
d_call: .; j_call: TRBJ2-1; v_call: TRBV5-6; clone_size: .; cdr3_aa: CASSWGAMWMYEQFF; cdr3_nt: TGTGCCAGCAGCTGGGGGGCGATGTGGATGTATGAGCAGTTCTTC
d_call: .; j_call: TRBJ1-5; v_call: TRBV2; clone_size: .; cdr3_aa: CASTSDSNQPQHF; cdr3_nt: TGTGCCAGCACTTCGGATAGCAATCAGCCCCAGCATTTT
d_call: TRBD1; j_call: TRBJ2-1; v_call: TRBV15; clone_size: once; cdr3_aa: CATSSYATGDFNEQFF; cdr3_nt: TGTGCCACCAGCAGCTATGCCACAGGGGATTTTAATGAGCAGTTCTTC
d_call: .; j_call: TRBJ1-2; v_call: TRBV5-8; clone_size: .; cdr3_aa: CASSWGQHFYGYTF; cdr3_nt: TGTGCCAGCAGCTGGGGGCAACATTTTTATGGCTACACCTTC
d_call: TRBD1; j_call: TRBJ2-7; v_call: TRBV29-1; clone_size: .; cdr3_aa: CSGVTTGKGEQYF; cdr3_nt: TGCAGCGGCGTTACGACAGGGAAAGGGGAGCAGTACTTC
d_call: .; j_call: TRBJ1-1; v_call: TRBV9; clone_size: .; cdr3_aa: CASSYPGAEAFF; cdr3_nt: TGTGCCAGCAGCTACCCTGGGGCTGAAGCTTTCTTT